Listed below are T cell receptor beta chains from one sample, sequenced in a study of blood T cell repertoires in COVID-19. Measured with immunoSEQ multiplex PCR; TCRdb has only the in-frame clones, and not every one. The table lists tens of thousands of clones, 70% to 80% of them singletons. Source material: peripheral blood. These receptors were obtained from a man aged 50-60 years with active or convalescent COVID-19. Each CDR3 is given with its conserved first and last residue. The order of the fields is J gene, CDR3 length, clone size, D gene, V gene, CDR3 DNA, CDR3 protein. A D gene is named only where the DNA matches it firmly. The size of a clone is reported for some rows only, either as once, few or many, or as a class for expanded clones.

TRBJ2-2 14 - - TRBV25-1 TGTGCCAGCAGTGAGCCCTCCCCCCGGGGGGAGCTGTTTTTT CASSEPSPRGELFF
TRBJ1-2 13 - - TRBV5-5 TGTGCCAGCAGGGTGGACAGTAGCTATGGCTACACCTTC CASRVDSSYGYTF
TRBJ1-2 15 - TRBD1 TRBV6-2/TRBV6-3 TGTGCCAGCAGTCTTCTCCGGACAGGGGGGAATGGCTACACCTTC CASSLLRTGGNGYTF
TRBJ1-5 15 - TRBD1 TRBV4-1 TGCGCCAGCAGCCCTGACAGGGGTAGCAATCAGCCCCAGCATTTT CASSPDRGSNQPQHF
TRBJ1-2 13 once - TRBV5-6 TGTGCCAGCAGCCCAGGGTCTAACTATGGCTACACCTTC CASSPGSNYGYTF
TRBJ1-2 14 - - TRBV18 TGTGCCAGCTCACCACCGATACAGACCTATGGCTACACCTTC CASSPPIQTYGYTF
TRBJ1-1 15 - TRBD1 TRBV4-1 TGCGCCAGCAGCCAAGCCTCGGGACAGCCATCTGAAGCTTTCTTT CASSQASGQPSEAFF
TRBJ2-1 15 - TRBD2 TRBV7-2 TGTGCCAGCAGCTTCCTAGCGGTCCTCCCTAATGAGCAGTTCTTC CASSFLAVLPNEQFF
TRBJ1-3 13 - - TRBV19 TGTGCCAGTAGTATTTCAGGCGAAAACACCATATATTTT CASSISGENTIYF
TRBJ2-7 14 few - TRBV12-5 TGTGCTAGTGCCCTGGGGGGGGGCCCCTACGAGCAGTACTTC CASALGGGPYEQYF
TRBJ1-2 15 - - TRBV5-1 TGCGCCAGCGCACCTTACTCGGGGGGGAACTATGGCTACACCTTC CASAPYSGGNYGYTF
TRBJ2-6 14 - - TRBV11-2 TGTGCCAGCAGCTCCCTCGTGGGGGCCAACGTCCTGACTTTC CASSSLVGANVLTF
TRBJ2-3 15 few TRBD1 TRBV5-4 TGTGCCAGCAGCTTTACAGGGGGGAGCACAGATACGCAGTATTTT CASSFTGGSTDTQYF
TRBJ2-3 15 - - TRBV7-3 TGTGCCAGCAGCTTATCCGGGGGGCTCGCAGATACGCAGTATTTT CASSLSGGLADTQYF
TRBJ2-1 16 - TRBD1 TRBV6-5 TGTGCCAGCAGTTTCGAATCGGGACAGGGGTACAATGAGCAGTTCTTC CASSFESGQGYNEQFF
TRBJ1-5 13 - TRBD1 TRBV18 TGTGCCAGCTCAGGACAGGCGAATCAGCCCCAGCATTTT CASSGQANQPQHF
TRBJ1-1 14 - TRBD1 TRBV3-1/TRBV3-2 TGTGCCAGCAGCCTGGGACAGTCCAACACTGAAGCTTTCTTT CASSLGQSNTEAFF
TRBJ2-2 15 - - TRBV9 TGTGCCAGCACCGGACGCGGGGCGGACACCGGGGAGCTGTTTTTT CASTGRGADTGELFF